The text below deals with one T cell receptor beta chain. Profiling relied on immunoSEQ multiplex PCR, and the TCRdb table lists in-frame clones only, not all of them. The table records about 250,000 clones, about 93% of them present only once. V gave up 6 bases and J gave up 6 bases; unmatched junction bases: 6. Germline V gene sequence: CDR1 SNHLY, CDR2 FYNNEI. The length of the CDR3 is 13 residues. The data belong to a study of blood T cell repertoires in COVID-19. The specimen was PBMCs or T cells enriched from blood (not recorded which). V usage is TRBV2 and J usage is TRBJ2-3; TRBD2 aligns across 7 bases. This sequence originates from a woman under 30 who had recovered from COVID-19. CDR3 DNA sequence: TGTGCCAGCAGCGGGAGGCCCGACGATACGCAGTATTTT. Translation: CASSGRPDDTQYF.